The 9 T cell receptor beta chains listed next were all sequenced from one sample in a study of T-cell reconstitution after alpha-beta-depleted transplantation in children. During its preparation, the TCRbeta library received unique molecular identifiers. TCRdb redid the calling of the PCR reads with MiXCR, one entry per CDR3 protein. The data show some 600,000 distinct CDR3 sequences, 15% to 20% seen once. The source was PBMCs from the stem cell graft donor, collected from the stem cell graft. The receptors derive from a human donor who donated a stem cell graft to a child with acute myeloid leukemia.

This clonotype has a handful of counts. This chain joins TRBV20-1 and TRBJ2-7, with D possibly being TRBD2 (6 bases). CDR1 is DFQATT, CDR2 SNEGSKA, per germline (reference sequence). This CDR3 has 15 residues. Deletions cut 3 bases from V and 6 bases from J, with 21 bases between. The CDR3 region has the DNA TGCAGTGCTAGTCACGGTGGAGGGGCCATATCCGAGCAGTACGTC. As protein: CSASHGGGAISEQYV.

This clonotype was counted many times. This sequence joins TRBV20-1 and TRBJ1-2; TRBD1 matches 9 bases. Trimming took 6 bases from V and 3 from J; bases not matched to a gene: 5. Germline-derived CDR1 and CDR2 are DFQATT and SNEGSKA (reference sequence). There are 13 residues in the CDR3. CDR3 residues: CSARGQGHYGYTF. CDR3 DNA sequence: TGCAGTGCGAGGGGACAGGGACACTATGGCTACACCTTC.

This rearrangement joins TRBV21-1 to TRBJ2-1; the table's D call TRBD1 went unverified against the DNA. TRBV21-1 is labeled a pseudogene. The CDR3 runs 16 residues. The CDR3 coding sequence is TGTGCCAGCAGCACCGACTACAGGGGTCACTACAATGAGCAGTTCTTC. This translates into CASSTDYRGHYNEQFF.

The table lists this clonotype with many counts. The chain uses TRBV29-1 and TRBJ2-7; D is tentatively TRBD1 or TRBD2 (6 bases each). This CDR3 contains 13 residues. Deletions cut 7 bases from V and 3 bases from J, with 16 bases between. CDR1 and CDR2 from the germline V gene are SQVTM and ANQGSEA. Here the CDR3 reads CSGRVQGRYEQYF. CDR3 in DNA: TGCAGCGGGAGGGTACAGGGTCGCTACGAGCAGTACTTC.

The rearrangement links TRBV12-3 or TRBV12-4 to TRBJ1-6; 7 bases map to TRBD1. J gave up 7 bases and V 6 bases, and 6 bases lay outside the gene matches. The CDR3 is 14 amino acids. CDR3 nucleotide sequence: TGTGCCAGCAGCAGACAGGGACCCAATTCACCCCTCCACTTT. It encodes CASSRQGPNSPLHF.

This clonotype came up many times. V and J are TRBV29-1 and TRBJ1-1; the D gene is possibly TRBD1 (5 bases). From germline, CDR1 is SQVTM and CDR2 ANQGSEA. V lost 2 bases and J 5 bases, leaving 9 bases between the germline ends. The length of the CDR3 is 12 residues. The CDR3 DNA sequence: TGCAGCGTTGAATACGGGGGGACTGAAGCTTTCTTT. Amino acids: CSVEYGGTEAFF.

Comments on this clonotype: This may be a read error, as it is one base from a much larger clone. The V call is TRBV27, the J call TRBJ1-5, with 7 bases identical to TRBD1. Per the germline V gene, CDR1 is MNHEY and CDR2 is SMNVEV (reference sequence). This CDR3 has 15 residues. V gave up 6 bases and J gave up 0 bases; unmatched junction bases: 5. CDR3 sequence reads: CASRRDSYSNQPQHF. Here the CDR3 DNA reads TGTGCCAGCAGACGGGACAGTTATAGCAATCAGCCCCAGCATTTT.

The chain joins TRBV7-2 to TRBJ2-1, with 9 nucleotides matching TRBD2. V lost 5 bases, J lost 12 bases, and 14 bases stayed unmatched. The CDR3 is 15 residues long. CDR1 SGHTA and CDR2 FQGNSA come from the germline V gene. The CDR3 DNA is TGTGCCAGCAGCCCGGGACTAGCCCGTCCGGCGGCGCAGTTCTTC. Protein sequence: CASSPGLARPAAQFF.

This CDR3 is CASSQEGTGGTYEQYF. DNA of the CDR3: TGCGCCAGCAGCCAAGAGGGCACCGGGGGGACCTACGAGCAGTACTTC. The J gene is TRBJ2-7, the V gene TRBV4-3, with 7 bases fitting TRBD2. The V segment lost 0 bases and the J segment 2 bases; nucleotides outside the gene matches: 7. Germline CDR1 reads LGHNA; CDR2 reads YSLEER. The CDR3 contains 16 residues.